The entry below gives a single TCR beta chain sequence along with its context. The sample originates from a study of control samples from healthy donors and cancer patients. Trimming took 2 bases from V and 13 from J; bases not matched to a gene: 14. CDR1 is SGHNT and CDR2 is YYREEE in the germline V gene (reference sequence). This CDR3 is 15 amino acids long. TCRdb's copy holds only in-frame clones and misses some; the assay was immunoSEQ multiplex PCR. The table records 150,000 to 200,000 clones, approximately 90% of them present only once. The rearrangement links TRBV5-4 to TRBJ2-1; 8 bases agree with TRBD2. Sequencing used blood. This sequence was found in a woman in her twenties or thirties in good health. The CDR3 nucleotides are TGTGCCAGCAGCTTAAGTACGGGAGGGCCTGGTTATCAGTTCTTC. Residues: CASSLSTGGPGYQFF.